This TCR beta chain is drawn from a study of cytomegalovirus exposure and HLA in healthy donors. Overall study findings and caveats: The likely explanation for a cluster of highly shared sequence variants was sequencing artifact. What TCR beta sequences reportedly achieved was accurate prediction of HLA-A and HLA-B alleles in most subjects. Relative to the roughly 700-donor mean, N-insertions were reportedly fewer in an Asian-associated ancestry cluster in a later analysis.

This clone occurred a few times. The antigen is unknown. The PCR ran on 60 Vbeta and 13 Jbeta primers. The assay was immunoSEQ multiplex PCR, and TCRdb's table has in-frame clones only and misses some. This sample carries about 140,000 clones, about 80% of them seen once, and the ten largest clones take 1.9%. Input material: PBMCs. The receptor comes from a woman in her 40s in good health and CMV-seronegative.

This chain's CDR3 is CASSVVDRSSSGANVLTF. DNA for the CDR3: TGTGCCAGCAGCGTAGTAGACAGGAGTTCCTCTGGGGCCAACGTCCTGACTTTC. The V and J genes are TRBV9 and TRBJ2-6, with a tentative D call TRBD1 (6 bases). Per the germline V gene, CDR1 is SGDLS and CDR2 is YYNGEE. This CDR3 comprises 18 residues. V was trimmed by 0 bases and J by 0 bases, leaving 13 bases between them.